The rows below give T cell receptor beta chains drawn from one sample of a study of human T cells and chemical hapten exposure. One entry per CDR3 protein, called by TCRdb with MiXCR from the RACE reads. The sample yields about 380,000 distinct CDR3 sequences, 5.1% seen once. The sequencing used whole blood, collected in connection with sensitization to the hapten diphenylcyclopropenone (DPC). These receptors were collected from a woman between 45 and 65 years old with alopecia areata. Some clones in this sample may be carry-over from other donors' samples. Both conserved end residues are part of each CDR3. The D gene is left open where the match is weak. A row's size may be missing; if present it is once, few, many or a size class.

>TRBD2|TRBJ2-3|many|TRBV29-1
TGCAGCGCTAGCGGGGGGGCCCGCAGCACAGATACGCAGTATTTT
CSASGGARSTDTQYF
>TRBD2|TRBJ2-3|many|TRBV29-1
TGCAGCGTTGTACTAGCGGATACGCAGTATTTT
CSVVLADTQYF
>TRBD1|TRBJ2-2|many|TRBV5-1
TGCGCCAGCAGCCCAGGACAGGGGAGGGGATCCTGGGACACCGGGGAGCTGTTTTTT
CASSPGQGRGSWDTGELFF
>-|TRBJ1-1|few|TRBV12-3/TRBV12-4
TGTGCCAGCAGTTTAAGTGGCAGGGTAGGGCCTGAAGCTTTCTTT
CASSLSGRVGPEAFF
>-|TRBJ2-4|few|TRBV12-3/TRBV12-4
TGTGCCAGCGCAAACCGGATGGCCAAAAACATTCAGTACTTC
CASANRMAKNIQYF
>-|TRBJ2-3|many|TRBV7-6
TGTGCCAGCAACCGAAAGATAGATACGCAGTATTTT
CASNRKIDTQYF
>TRBD2|TRBJ2-3|-|TRBV4-1
TGCGCCAGCAGCCAAGTTGGCCGGGGGAGGGAAGATACGCAGTATTTT
CASSQVGRGREDTQYF
>-|TRBJ2-5|few|TRBV12-3/TRBV12-4
TGTGCCAGCAGTTTAGGGGACCTGGGGACCCAGTACTTC
CASSLGDLGTQYF
>TRBD1|TRBJ1-3|many|TRBV20-1
TGCAGTGCCACGACAGGGGGACACACCATATATTTT
CSATTGGHTIYF
>-|TRBJ2-1|many|TRBV2
TGTGCCAGCAGTGAAGCGGTAAGGGGCACTGAGCAGTTCTTC
CASSEAVRGTEQFF
>-|TRBJ2-3|many|TRBV4-2
TGTGCCAGCAGCCAAGTAGGTCGGGATACAGATACGCAGTATTTT
CASSQVGRDTDTQYF
>-|TRBJ2-7|-|TRBV13
TGTGCCAGCAGGCGGGCGGCAGGGACCTACGAGCAGTACTTC
CASRRAAGTYEQYF
>-|TRBJ1-1|many|TRBV12-3/TRBV12-4
TGTGCCAGCAGTTTCGGCCAGAACACTGAAGCTTTCTTT
CASSFGQNTEAFF
>TRBD1|TRBJ2-3|many|TRBV29-1
TGCAGCGTTGAACAGCAGCAGGGGGCAGATACGCAGTATTTT
CSVEQQQGADTQYF
>TRBD1|TRBJ2-7|many|TRBV29-1
TGCAGCGTCCAAGGACAGGGGGCGATTAACGAGCAGTACTTC
CSVQGQGAINEQYF
>TRBD2|TRBJ2-1|few|TRBV25-1
TGTGCCAGCAGTGAAGCGGCAGGGAGGGTTAATGAGCAGTTCTTC
CASSEAAGRVNEQFF
>-|TRBJ1-1|many|TRBV15
TGTGCCACTCGGACGGGGGGCACTGAAGCTTTCTTT
CATRTGGTEAFF
>-|TRBJ2-5|-|TRBV21-1
TGTGCCAGCAGCACCCAGACGGGACTAGCGATTCAAGAGACCCAGTACTTC
CASSTQTGLAIQETQYF
>TRBD2|TRBJ2-7|-|TRBV27
TGTGCCAGCAGTTTAACCGGAGGACTAGCGTGGCACGAGCAGTACTTC
CASSLTGGLAWHEQYF
>-|TRBJ1-3|many|TRBV10-1
TGCGCCAGCAGTGGCACGACAGGAGCTGGAAACACCATATATTTT
CASSGTTGAGNTIYF
>-|TRBJ2-1|-|TRBV12-3/TRBV12-4
TGTGCCAGCAGTTTAAATCATCCTACTAGTTTTTCCTACAATGAGCAGTTCTTC
CASSLNHPTSFSYNEQFF
>-|TRBJ2-3|few|TRBV20-1
TGCAGTGCTTATCGCGCGGATACGCAGTATTTT
CSAYRADTQYF
>TRBD1|TRBJ1-5|-|TRBV12-3/TRBV12-4
TGTGCCAGCAGTGGGACAGGGTCGGGCAATCAGCCCCAGCATTTT
CASSGTGSGNQPQHF
>-|TRBJ1-1|few|TRBV12-3/TRBV12-4
TGTGCCAGCAGTTTCGGGGAGCCGAACACTGAAGCTTTCTTT
CASSFGEPNTEAFF
>-|TRBJ2-4|-|TRBV18
TGTGCCAGCTCATCATCCGGAGGAGCCAAAAACATTCAGTACTTC
CASSSSGGAKNIQYF
>-|TRBJ2-1|many|TRBV4-3
TGCGCCAGCAGCCCCGGGGCCTACTCCTACAATGAGCAGTTCTTC
CASSPGAYSYNEQFF
>-|TRBJ2-2|-|TRBV19
TGTGCCAGTAGTACCGACTCGTACACCGGGGAGCTGTTTTTT
CASSTDSYTGELFF
>-|TRBJ1-1|few|TRBV30
TGTGCCTGGAGTGTAGGAGGGAACACTGAAGCTTTCTTT
CAWSVGGNTEAFF
>-|TRBJ2-3|many|TRBV20-1
TGCAGTGCCGACTTCGGAGATACGCAGTATTTT
CSADFGDTQYF
>-|TRBJ1-3|-|TRBV18
TGTGCCAGCTCACCACCCCCGGCCGGGACCACCATATATTTT
CASSPPPAGTTIYF
>-|TRBJ2-7|many|TRBV29-1
TGCAGCGCGACCGCGGCCTACGAGCAGTACTTC
CSATAAYEQYF
>-|TRBJ1-6|few|TRBV20-1
TGCAGTGCTAGAGATCTATCCCGGGACCGCTATAATTCACCCCTCCACTTT
CSARDLSRDRYNSPLHF
>-|TRBJ1-1|-|TRBV3-1
TGTGCCAGCAGCCGGGACACTCTGAACACTGAAGCTTTCTTT
CASSRDTLNTEAFF
>-|TRBJ2-1|many|TRBV9
TGTGCCAGCAGCGTAGCTACAGGGAAGAATCATGAGCAGTTCTTC
CASSVATGKNHEQFF